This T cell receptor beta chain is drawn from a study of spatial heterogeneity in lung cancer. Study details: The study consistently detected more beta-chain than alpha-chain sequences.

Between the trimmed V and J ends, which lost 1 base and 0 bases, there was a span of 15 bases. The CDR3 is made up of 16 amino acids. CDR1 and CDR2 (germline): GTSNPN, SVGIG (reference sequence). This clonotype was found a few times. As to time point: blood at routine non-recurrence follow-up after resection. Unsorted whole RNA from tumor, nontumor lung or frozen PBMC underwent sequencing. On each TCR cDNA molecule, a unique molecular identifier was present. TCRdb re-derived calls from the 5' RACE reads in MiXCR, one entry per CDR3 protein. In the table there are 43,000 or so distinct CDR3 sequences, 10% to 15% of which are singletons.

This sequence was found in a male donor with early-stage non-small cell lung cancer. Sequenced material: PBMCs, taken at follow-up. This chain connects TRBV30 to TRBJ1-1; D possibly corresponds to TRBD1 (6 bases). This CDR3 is CAWSGVRTAMNTEAFF. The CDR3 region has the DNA TGTGCCTGGAGTGGAGTCCGGACAGCAATGAACACTGAAGCTTTCTTT.